This TCR beta chain was observed in a study of cytomegalovirus exposure and HLA in healthy donors listed by TCRdb under 2017. Context from the whole study: An earlier analysis of some 620 of the donors reported approximately 300 Gb of sequence data and 117 million unique TCR beta sequences obtained from some 170 million T cells. Approximately 300 gigabases of sequencing data and around 80 million unique TCR sequences made up an early release that covered roughly 670 HLA-typed donors. Among the roughly 400 genotyped donors, 75% to 90% belonged to the genetic ancestry cluster associated with self-reported Caucasian donors. The aim of the study was to test whether cataloging public T cell receptors could identify signatures of past pathogen exposure. The study profiled the T cell repertoires of under 850 subjects by immunosequencing and related them to cytomegalovirus serostatus. A separate validation cohort of roughly 110 different subjects was used in addition to the roughly 670-subject first cohort. High-throughput TCR immunosequencing, statistical association of individual TCRs with disease status, and machine learning were combined to predict cytomegalovirus infection status. A later analysis re-examined previously published TCR beta repertoires from 610 or so donors and added high-resolution HLA genotyping to investigate patterns of TCR occurrence. The later analysis used no new phenotypic data to find candidate immune exposures, relying instead on TCR beta sequences and their occurrence across donors. An earlier analysis of around 640 of the donors used high-throughput TCR beta sequencing to judge whether each TCR beta V gene segment behaved as functional or pseudogenic. Donor age, sex, ethnicity and CMV serostatus were collected together with the repertoire data. In a later genetic analysis, genome-wide SNP genotypes for about 65% of the roughly 700 donors were used, and that subset was treated as a discovery cohort. Every discovery cohort repertoire had been produced on one sequencing platform. HLA typing included class I and class II loci at four-digit resolution. Typing coverage varied by locus: roughly 620-640 donors for A, B, C, DRB1 and DQB1; roughly 520 for DQA1; approximately 570 for DPA1; about 450 for DPB1. Several DR-DQ haplotypes were handled as single units for association and clustering, since linkage in the cohort was strong. On average, about 240,000 unique TCR beta nucleotide sequences were sequenced per donor among 300 to 500 genotyped donors of the cohort, with around 19% of those sequences being non-productive. The full study reports these points: In a later analysis, most CMV-associated TCR beta chains were found to appear HLA-restricted, with HLA associations seemingly driven largely by CMV exposure. Because the 87-base-pair reads could not distinguish some IMGT-functional V segments, including TRBV6-2 and TRBV6-3, those segments were excluded. A later genetic analysis reported fewer N-insertions in productive TCRs among donors in an Asian-associated ancestry cluster than the roughly 700-donor mean. A group of highly shared sequence variants was considered likely to be a technical artifact of the sequencing pipeline. In an earlier analysis of approximately 590 of the donors, most TCR beta V segments appeared in productive rearrangements about 87% or about 30% of the time, broadly matching IMGT annotations. Around 16 rarely observed V segments, including chromosome 9 orphons, were excluded from the earlier analysis of just under 600 of the donors because counts were too low. Several of the top co-occurrence clusters appeared to be linked to parvovirus B19, influenza, CMV and Epstein-Barr virus, according to a later analysis. A few of the identified cytomegalovirus-associated TCR beta chains were confirmed in vitro to be specific for cytomegalovirus antigens. The authors suggested that the approach could potentially be extended to other disease states and immunological phenotypes. HLA typing was unavailable for some donors at each locus, so association tests used only the typed subset. In both the original and validation cohorts, the classifier was reported to diagnose cytomegalovirus status with high specificity and sensitivity. Presence/absence analyses assumed roughly uniform sequencing depth across donors, an assumption that may not hold. Compared with equally common non-associated chains, HLA-associated TCR beta chains in a later analysis were more clonally expanded and had lower generation probabilities. A further reported finding was that TCR beta sequences accurately predicted the HLA-A and HLA-B alleles for most subjects in the first cohort. This cohort had only TCR beta chains sequenced, and the lack of alpha or paired-chain data limited which features could be detected. A later genetic analysis associated a missense DCLRE1C variant with V-gene and J-gene trimming of TCR beta chains, and an independent cohort replicated the association. The study gave a list of 150 to 200 TCR beta chains associated with cytomegalovirus. For the cohort, immune exposure information was limited to CMV serostatus. When HLA alleles, especially DR and DQ, strongly co-occurred, attributing TCR associations to individual alleles was difficult. Linkage disequilibrium might explain the correlated functional status among segregating V segments, but an unknown experimental factor could not be excluded. A later analysis found that TCR association rates varied across HLA loci, with DRB1 alleles showing the most associated TCRs and HLA-C alleles the fewest. At a false discovery rate of 0.05, a later analysis linked fewer than 20,000 TCR beta sequences to specific HLA alleles. Most TCR sequences were seen in very few donors, while some public TCRs were found in many individuals.

The table lists this clone with a count of one. Which antigen it targets is not known. No qualities accompany the bases; no much larger clone lies one base away. Looking up the germline V gene yields CDR1 MNHEY and CDR2 SVGAGI. The germline ends are 12 bases apart after V is trimmed by 3 bases and J by 1 base. The CDR3 starts with the cysteine, ends with the phenylalanine, and has 16 residues. Solely the CDR3 DNA is kept, with 48 bases framed from the first base. The cohort consisted of 600 to 700 healthy bone marrow donors. At the time of sampling, every cohort member was nominally healthy, though immune exposures that went unrecorded were likely present. The donor tested CMV seropositive and was one of the 289 seropositive cohort members. A peripheral blood sample was collected from each donor, and TCR beta sequencing was performed on peripheral blood mononuclear cells. The Qiagen DNeasy Blood Extraction Kit was used to extract genomic DNA from the blood cell samples.

Preparation of the library involved the immunoSEQ multiplex PCR assay. For the multiplex PCR, a mixture combining 60 forward primers for TCR Vbeta segments and 13 reverse primers for TCR Jbeta segments was used. The CDR3 region of rearranged TCR beta genes was amplified from genomic DNA by a multiplex PCR assay. The Illumina HiSeq System was used to sequence the amplified TCR beta libraries as 87-base-pair reads. On the study's bioinformatics: Across the 600 to 700 repertoires, a later analysis counted 78 million or so unique TCR beta chains, approximately 10 million of which were shared by at least two donors. A nearest-neighbor algorithm error-corrected the raw reads and collapsed the reads into unique sequences, merging closely related sequences to remove PCR and sequencing errors. CDR3 sequences were aligned to IMGT reference sequences to assign V, D and J gene segments. For a sequence to be retained, a match of at least six nucleotides was required to both a V gene segment and a J gene segment. A rearrangement was called productive if the CDR3 had no stop codons and remained in frame with V and J, and every other rearrangement was called non-productive. CDR3 was defined by IMGT convention, running from the second conserved V-encoded cysteine to the conserved J-encoded phenylalanine. In an earlier analysis of 587 of the donors, sequences lacking an unambiguous match to a single V gene segment were excluded. An earlier analysis of 500 to 600 of the donors classified V segments as functional when productive rearrangements were above 56.7% and as segregating when the standard deviation between donors was above 5%. To diagnose cytomegalovirus status from the catalog of TCR beta chain sequences, a statistical classification framework was built. In a later analysis, TCR nucleotide sequences were compared against IMGT/GENE-DB human TR gene sequences so that V and J genes could be assigned. The TCRdist pipeline was used in a later analysis to assign CDR3 sequences and most-parsimonious VDJ recombination scenarios. In a later analysis, every TCR beta chain was defined by the combination of its CDR3 amino acid sequence and its V-gene family, and reads without a unique V-gene family were dropped. As a way to deal with suspected cross-contamination and a sequencing artifact, a later analysis dropped more than 500 nucleotide sequences that were highly shared and had low generation probability. In a later analysis, a clonal expansion index for each public chain was calculated from normalized within-repertoire ranks of inferred template counts. In a later analysis, generation probabilities were computed using a VDJ recombination model fitted to out-of-frame rearrangements, and the results were checked against IGoR. Hypergeometric tests were used in a later analysis to score TCR-TCR, TCR-HLA and TCR-CMV co-occurrence, with a repertoire-size bias correction applied to the TCR pairs. In a later analysis, false discovery rates were estimated by permuting HLA or CMV assignments 20 times. In a later analysis, co-occurring TCRs were grouped with DBSCAN, and TCRdist sequence similarity was added when clustering was performed within HLA-allele-positive subsets. For co-occurrence clustering, repertoires with fewer than 30,000 or more than 120,000 public chains were excluded, along with four to six repertoires with anomalous nucleotide sharing. TCRdb carries this immuneACCESS record with in-frame sequences only. Its versions omit some clonotypes, under half of them owing to an unresolved V gene in the studies checked, with the rest unexplained. That table supplies the V and J calls and clone size; D and trimming were determined from the DNA. For this sample there are nearly 200,000 clones; 75% to 85% appear just once. Jointly, the top ten make up approximately 0.4% of the sample.

The chain uses TRBV6-5 and TRBJ2-2; the D gene is possibly TRBD1, with 6 bases matching. The sequenced sample was PBMCs. The clonotype originates from a male donor in good health and CMV-seropositive. The bases are TGTGCCAGCAGTTATGAACCGGGACAGAACACCGGGGAGCTGTTTTTT. Translated, this gives CASSYEPGQNTGELFF.